These 21 T cell receptor beta chains came from one sample sequenced in a study of T cells in Graves' hyperthyroidism and ophthalmopathy. The source material, RNA transcripts, was used to amplify TCR beta CDR3 regions. The HTBI primer set was used in a first-round RT-PCR of the TCR CDR3. TCRdb fed the multiplex PCR reads into MiXCR, producing one record per CDR3 protein. The sample holds 50,000 to 55,000 distinct CDR3 sequences, less than 60% seen once. The sequenced sample was blood. Every receptor here comes from a woman in her 50s with Graves' ophthalmopathy.

The chain employs TRBV6-5 and TRBJ2-1; 9 bases are a match to TRBD1. Germline loops: CDR1 MNHEY, CDR2 SVGAGI. The V gene end was trimmed by 6 bases and the J gene end by 15 bases; junction bases not matched to a gene: 15. The CDR3 has 14 residues. DNA of the CDR3: TGTGCCAGCAGGCCGGGACAGGGCCCCCGTCAGGCGTTCTTC. It is translated as CASRPGQGPRQAFF.

This chain links TRBV10-3 with TRBJ1-1, with 8 bases lining up with TRBD1. Per the germline V gene, CDR1 is ENHRY and CDR2 is SYGVKD. The CDR3 has 14 residues. The ends lost 2 bases at V and 5 bases at J; junction bases unmatched: 4. CDR3 in amino acids: CAISERQGRTEAFF. Written as DNA, the CDR3 is TGTGCCATCAGTGAGCGACAGGGGCGGACTGAAGCTTTCTTT.

The sample holds many counts of this clonotype. The chain joins TRBV11-2 to TRBJ2-1; the match to TRBD2 covers 13 bases. V lost 6 bases to trimming and J lost 3 bases; unmatched junction nucleotides: 8. Germline loops: CDR1 SGHAT, CDR2 FQNNGV. The CDR3 is 17 residues long. CDR3 sequence reads: CASRGPGLAGNYNEQFF. The CDR3 bases are TGTGCCAGCAGGGGGCCGGGACTAGCGGGAAACTACAATGAGCAGTTCTTC.

In its sample, this clonotype was seen many times. This sequence joins TRBV19 and TRBJ1-1, with TRBD1 matching over 9 bases. V was clipped by 5 bases and J by 5 bases; unmatched bases: 9. Germline loops: CDR1 LNHDA, CDR2 SQIVND (reference sequence). The CDR3 has 15 residues. CDR3 sequence reads: CASSGTGGWGTEAFF. DNA for the CDR3: TGTGCCAGTAGTGGAACAGGGGGCTGGGGTACTGAAGCTTTCTTT.

The rearrangement links TRBV10-1 to TRBJ1-5, with D unresolved. CDR1 WNHNN and CDR2 SYGVQD come from the germline V gene (reference sequence). This CDR3 is 14 amino acids long. V shed 3 bases and J shed 2 bases, with 8 bases lying between them. The CDR3 DNA reads as TGCGCCAGCAGTGAACCGGGCCGCAATCAGCCCCAGCATTTT. It specifies CASSEPGRNQPQHF.

This clonotype was seen a handful of times. V usage is TRBV25-1 and J usage is TRBJ2-1, with 9 bases matching TRBD2. This CDR3 has 15 residues. CDR1 and CDR2 (germline): MGHDK, SYGVNS. V shed 4 bases, J shed 7 bases, and the junction held 8 bases outside the gene matches. The CDR3 sequence: CASSGSRTSVNEQFF. CDR3 sequence (DNA): TGTGCCAGCAGTGGCTCTCGGACTAGCGTAAATGAGCAGTTCTTC. The complete variable domain, with remaining parts taken from reference TRBV25-1 and TRBJ2-1, reads EADIYQTPRYLVIGTGKKITLECSQTMGHDKMYWYQQDPGMELHLIHYSYGVNSTEKGDLSSESTVSRIRTEHFPLTLESARPSHTSQYLCASSGSRTSVNEQFFGPGTRLTVL.

This clonotype was detected many times. V usage is TRBV14 and J usage is TRBJ2-5; D remains ambiguous. The CDR3 loop spans 16 amino acids. V shed 0 bases and J shed 2 bases, with 13 bases lying between them. Germline V gives CDR1 SGHDN, CDR2 FVKESK. The CDR3 loop reads CASSQDRSGRQETQYF. Written as DNA, the CDR3 is TGTGCCAGCAGCCAAGATCGGTCAGGCCGACAAGAGACCCAGTACTTC. Complete variable domain (other parts from reference TRBV14 and TRBJ2-5): EAGVTQFPSHSVIEKGQTVTLRCDPISGHDNLYWYRRVMGKEIKFLLHFVKESKQDESGMPNNRFLAERTGGTYSTLKVQPAELEDSGVYFCASSQDRSGRQETQYFGPGTRLLVL.

This chain connects TRBV7-2 to TRBJ2-5, with 14 positions matching TRBD2. Germline assignment: CDR1 SGHTA and CDR2 FQGNSA. The J segment lost 5 bases and the V segment lost 4 bases, leaving 6 bases of the junction unmatched. The CDR3 is 16 amino acids. The CDR3 loop reads CASSWTSGRTGETQYF. In DNA form, the CDR3 reads TGTGCCAGCAGCTGGACTAGCGGGAGGACCGGGGAGACCCAGTACTTC.

The table lists this clonotype with many counts. The chain couples TRBV11-2 to TRBJ1-4; D ambiguous. Germline V gene data show CDR1 as SGHAT and CDR2 as FQNNGV. V gave up 4 bases and J gave up 0 bases, with 21 bases separating them. The CDR3 covers 19 residues. The CDR3 spells CASSSPERWEASTNEKLFF. The CDR3 bases are TGTGCCAGCAGCTCACCCGAGCGGTGGGAGGCCTCAACTAATGAAAAACTGTTTTTT.

This sequence joins TRBV9 and TRBJ2-1; D is ambiguous. V shed 0 bases and J shed 4 bases, with 8 bases lying between them. This CDR3 region has 14 residues. The germline V gene encodes CDR1 SGDLS and CDR2 YYNGEE. The CDR3 region has the DNA TGTGCCAGCAGCGTAGAAGGGTCTTACAATGAGCAGTTCTTC. It encodes CASSVEGSYNEQFF.

This chain connects TRBV24-1 to TRBJ2-7; 13 nucleotides align to TRBD2. Germline loops: CDR1 KGHDR, CDR2 SFDVKD. Trimming at V came to 1 base and at J to 2 bases, leaving 4 bases not matched to a gene. The CDR3 totals 17 residues. The CDR3 region is CATSDLPGTSGTYEQYF. The CDR3 nucleotides are TGTGCCACCAGTGATTTACCCGGGACTAGCGGGACCTACGAGCAGTACTTC.

This clonotype came up many times. The V gene is TRBV20-1, the J gene TRBJ2-7; D might be TRBD1 or TRBD2, each matching 5 bases. This CDR3 has 14 residues. Germline V gene sequence: CDR1 DFQATT, CDR2 SNEGSKA (reference sequence). V was pared by 6 bases and J by 0 bases, with 15 bases between. CDR3 coding DNA: TGCAGTGCGGGCGGGTGGGGGAGCTCCTACGAGCAGTACTTC. Its translation is CSAGGWGSSYEQYF.

The table lists this clonotype with many counts. The chain uses TRBV5-4 and TRBJ2-5, with 12 bases aligning to TRBD2. Trimming took 4 bases from V and 5 from J; bases not matched to a gene: 9. Germline values: CDR1 SGHNT, CDR2 YYREEE (reference sequence). There are 16 residues in the CDR3. The CDR3 protein is CASSTIPGTSGETQYF. The CDR3 DNA is TGTGCCAGCAGCACTATTCCCGGGACTAGCGGGGAGACCCAGTACTTC.

This clonotype was detected a few times. V gene TRBV15 combines with J gene TRBJ1-5; TRBD1 might be the D (5 bases). This CDR3 comprises 14 residues. Trimming took 0 bases from V and 4 from J, leaving 7 bases between them. Germline CDR1 reads LNHNV; CDR2 reads YYDKDF (reference sequence). CDR3: CATSRDQGNQPQHF. DNA for the CDR3: TGTGCCACCAGCAGAGATCAGGGTAATCAGCCCCAGCATTTT.

This clonotype was counted ten times or more. The chain couples TRBV6-1 to TRBJ2-2; D is tentatively TRBD1 or TRBD2 (5 bases each). Germline V gives CDR1 MNHNS, CDR2 SASEGT. The V and J ends lost 0 bases and 6 bases respectively, with 11 bases between them. The CDR3 covers 15 residues. The CDR3 coding sequence is TGTGCCAGCAGTGAAGCATCAGGGACGGCCGGGGAGCTGTTTTTT. Translation: CASSEASGTAGELFF.

CDR3 coding DNA: TGTGCCAGCGGCACCGTGGACAGGGGGACGAACACTGAAGCTTTCTTT. It yields the protein CASGTVDRGTNTEAFF. The genes are TRBV5-4 and TRBJ1-1, with TRBD1 matching over 10 bases. This CDR3 contains 16 residues. J was trimmed by 1 base and V by 7 bases; bases with no gene match: 10. Per germline, CDR1 SGHNT and CDR2 YYREEE (reference sequence).

Only a few counts were recorded for this clonotype. The chain is built from TRBV28 and TRBJ1-1, with D possibly matching TRBD1 (6 bases). This CDR3 contains 14 residues. Looked up from germline, CDR1 is MDHEN and CDR2 is SYDVKM. Trimming removed 1 base at V and 7 bases at J, with 13 bases between. This CDR3 is CASSLYYRDLEAFF. CDR3 bases: TGTGCCAGCAGTTTATATTACAGGGATCTTGAAGCTTTCTTT.

The DNA for the CDR3 is TGCAGCGTTGAGTCTGGGGAGCTGTTTTTT. It yields the protein CSVESGELFF. The J gene is TRBJ2-2, the V gene TRBV29-1; D is unresolved. The length of the CDR3 is 10 residues. CDR1 is SQVTM, CDR2 ANQGSEA, per germline. Trimming pared 3 bases from V and 8 bases from J, leaving 4 bases between.

This clonotype was recorded at least ten times. The DNA of the CDR3 is TGTGCCACATCCTACTCGGGAGATTCACCCCTCCACTTT. Its translation: CATSYSGDSPLHF. The chain has TRBV6-5 and TRBJ1-6; D not certain. The germline V and J ends were trimmed by 10 bases and 8 bases, with 15 bases remaining between them. The CDR3 totals 13 residues. Germline CDR1 MNHEY, CDR2 SVGAGI.

This clonotype was found many times. This chain joins TRBV19 and TRBJ1-1; D possibly corresponds to TRBD1 (5 bases). Germline CDR1 reads LNHDA; CDR2 reads SQIVND (reference sequence). Trimming took 3 bases from V and 11 from J, leaving 16 bases between them. The CDR3 runs 13 residues. CDR3 sequence: CASSIRFGGDAFF. The CDR3 DNA follows: TGTGCCAGTAGTATCCGATTTGGGGGGGACGCTTTCTTT.

This chain connects TRBV10-2 to TRBJ2-2, with 7 bases that match TRBD2. CDR1 is WSHSY, CDR2 SAAADI, per germline. The CDR3 extends over 15 amino acids. V trimming: 8 bases; J trimming: 2 bases; junction bases outside the gene matches: 8. CDR3 residues: CASFGGGGNTGELFF. The CDR3 DNA follows: TGCGCCAGCTTTGGGGGGGGGGGAAACACCGGGGAGCTGTTTTTT.